Sequencing of this T cell receptor beta chain was carried out in a study of vaccination effects on CD4 cells after COVID-19. Antigen-specific CD4+ T cell clonotypes were called by their expansion after viral peptide-pool culture in ViraFEST. The authors isolated CD4+ T cells after less than eleven days of culture. All participants had two doses of either the BNT162b2 or mRNA-1273 vaccine. Cultures used over 1.5 million PBMC per well, approximately 9.5 IU/ml IL-2 and about 10 ug/ml peptides. On days 3 and 7, fresh IL-2 medium replaced half the medium. The table lists this clone with a few counts. No antigen is known for it. V shed 0 bases and J shed 2 bases, with 10 bases lying between them. This CDR3 has 15 residues. From germline, CDR1 is SNHLY and CDR2 FYNNEI. The protocol was immunoSEQ multiplex PCR, while the TCRdb copy is restricted to in-frame clones and leaves out a portion. The repertoire consists of under 85,000 clones, with around four fifths occurring once and the leading ten covering more than 0.95%.

The source is a human donor who received a COVID-19 vaccine. Sequences were derived from CD4+ T cells from PBMCs cultured with HCoV-OC43 spike peptides, sampled after COVID-19 vaccination. Subset indicated: HCoV-OC43 spike overlapping peptide pool stimulation. V gene TRBV2 combines with J gene TRBJ1-2, with D perhaps TRBD1 (6 bases). CDR3 sequence: CASSEAWGHNYGYTF. CDR3 nucleotides: TGTGCCAGCAGTGAAGCGTGGGGACACAACTATGGCTACACCTTC. The complete variable domain, with remaining parts taken from reference TRBV2 and TRBJ1-2, reads EPEVTQTPSHQVTQMGQEVILRCVPISNHLYFYWYRQILGQKVEFLVSFYNNEISEKSEIFDDQFSVERPDGSNFTLKIRSTKLEDSAMYFCASSEAWGHNYGYTFGSGTRLTVV.